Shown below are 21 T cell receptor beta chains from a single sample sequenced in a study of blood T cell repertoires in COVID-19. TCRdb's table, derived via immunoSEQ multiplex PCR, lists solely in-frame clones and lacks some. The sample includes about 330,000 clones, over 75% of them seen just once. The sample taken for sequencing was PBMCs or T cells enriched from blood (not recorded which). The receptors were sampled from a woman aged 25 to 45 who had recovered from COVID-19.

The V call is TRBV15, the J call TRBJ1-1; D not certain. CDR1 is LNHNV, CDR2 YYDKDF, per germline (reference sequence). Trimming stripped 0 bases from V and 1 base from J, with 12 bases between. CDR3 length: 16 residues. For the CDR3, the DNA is TGTGCCACCAGCAGAGATCTCGGAGTGGAGAACACTGAAGCTTTCTTT. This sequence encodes CATSRDLGVENTEAFF.

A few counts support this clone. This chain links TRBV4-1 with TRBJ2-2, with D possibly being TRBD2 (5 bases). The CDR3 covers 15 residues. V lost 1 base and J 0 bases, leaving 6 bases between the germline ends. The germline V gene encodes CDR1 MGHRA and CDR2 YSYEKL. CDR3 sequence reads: CASSQGTSNTGELFF. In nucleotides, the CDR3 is TGCGCCAGCAGCCAAGGGACTTCGAACACCGGGGAGCTGTTTTTT.

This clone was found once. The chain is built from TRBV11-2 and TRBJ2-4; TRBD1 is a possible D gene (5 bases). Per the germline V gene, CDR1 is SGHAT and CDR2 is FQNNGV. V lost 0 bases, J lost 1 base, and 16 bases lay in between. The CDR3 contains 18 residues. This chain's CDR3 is CASSLDAWQGLAKNIQYF. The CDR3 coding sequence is TGTGCCAGCAGCTTAGATGCGTGGCAGGGCCTGGCCAAAAACATTCAGTACTTC.

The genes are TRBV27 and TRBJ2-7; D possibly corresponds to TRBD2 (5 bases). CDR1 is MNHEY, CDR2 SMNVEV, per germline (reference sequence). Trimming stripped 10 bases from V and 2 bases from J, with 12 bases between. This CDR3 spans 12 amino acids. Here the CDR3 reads CATRGVAYEQYF. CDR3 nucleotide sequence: TGTGCCACCCGGGGAGTAGCCTACGAGCAGTACTTC.

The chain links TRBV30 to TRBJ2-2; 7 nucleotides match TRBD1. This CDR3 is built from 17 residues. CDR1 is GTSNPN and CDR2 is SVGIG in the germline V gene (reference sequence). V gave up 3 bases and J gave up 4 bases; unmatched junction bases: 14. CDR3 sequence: CAWRAQGITGTTGELFF. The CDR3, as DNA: TGTGCCTGGAGAGCACAGGGGATTACGGGGACCACCGGGGAGCTGTTTTTT. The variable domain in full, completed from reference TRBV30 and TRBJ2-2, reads SQTIHQWPATLVQPVGSPLSLECTVEGTSNPNLYWYRQAAGRGLQLLFYSVGIGQISSEVPQNLSASRPQDRQFILSSKKLLLSDSGFYLCAWRAQGITGTTGELFFGEGSRLTVL.

The CDR3 protein is CASSPISVAGIDTQYF. In nucleotides, the CDR3 is TGTGCCAGCAGCCCCATTAGCGTGGCGGGGATAGATACGCAGTATTTT. The rearrangement joins TRBV5-6 to TRBJ2-3; maybe TRBD2 (6 bases). CDR3 length: 16 amino acids. Germline V gene data show CDR1 as SGHDT and CDR2 as YYEEEE. Deletions cut 4 bases from V and 5 bases from J, with 20 bases between.

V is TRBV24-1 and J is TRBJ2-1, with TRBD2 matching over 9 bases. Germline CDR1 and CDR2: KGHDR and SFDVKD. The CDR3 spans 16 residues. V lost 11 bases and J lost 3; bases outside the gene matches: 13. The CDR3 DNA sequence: TGTGCCATCAGCCCGGGGGCGGGGGGGCTCTACAATGAGCAGTTCTTC. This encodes CAISPGAGGLYNEQFF.

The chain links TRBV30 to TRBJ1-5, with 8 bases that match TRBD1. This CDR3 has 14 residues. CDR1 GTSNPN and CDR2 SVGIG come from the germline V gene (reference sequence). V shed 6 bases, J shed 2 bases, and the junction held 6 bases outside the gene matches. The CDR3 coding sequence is TGTGCCTGCGACAGGGGAGGGGGCAATCAGCCCCAGCATTTT. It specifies CACDRGGGNQPQHF.

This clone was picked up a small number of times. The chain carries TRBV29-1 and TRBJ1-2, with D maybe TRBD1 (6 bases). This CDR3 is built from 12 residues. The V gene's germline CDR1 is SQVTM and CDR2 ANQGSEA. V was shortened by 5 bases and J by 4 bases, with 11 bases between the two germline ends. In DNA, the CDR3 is TGCAGCGTTCGGCGGGGGGCCTATGGCTACACCTTC. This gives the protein CSVRRGAYGYTF.

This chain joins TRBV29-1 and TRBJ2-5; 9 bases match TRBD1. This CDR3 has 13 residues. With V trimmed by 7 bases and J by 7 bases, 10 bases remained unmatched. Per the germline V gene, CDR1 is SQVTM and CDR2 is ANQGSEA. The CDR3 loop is CSGRDRVAGTQYF. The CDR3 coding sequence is TGCAGCGGCCGGGACAGGGTTGCGGGGACCCAGTACTTC.

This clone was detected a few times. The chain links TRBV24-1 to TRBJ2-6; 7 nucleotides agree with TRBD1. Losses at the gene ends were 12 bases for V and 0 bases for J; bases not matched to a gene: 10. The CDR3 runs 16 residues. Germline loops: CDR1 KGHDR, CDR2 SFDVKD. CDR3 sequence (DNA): TGTGCCGTAGCCAGGGGGTCTTCCTCTGGGGCCAACGTCCTGACTTTC. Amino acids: CAVARGSSSGANVLTF.

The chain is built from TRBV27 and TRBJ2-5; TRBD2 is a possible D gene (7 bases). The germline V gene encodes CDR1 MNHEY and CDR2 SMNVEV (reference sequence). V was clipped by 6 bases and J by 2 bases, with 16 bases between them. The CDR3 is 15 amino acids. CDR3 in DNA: TGTGCCAGCAGAGTAAGGGGGGGGCTTCAAGAGACCCAGTACTTC. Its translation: CASRVRGGLQETQYF.

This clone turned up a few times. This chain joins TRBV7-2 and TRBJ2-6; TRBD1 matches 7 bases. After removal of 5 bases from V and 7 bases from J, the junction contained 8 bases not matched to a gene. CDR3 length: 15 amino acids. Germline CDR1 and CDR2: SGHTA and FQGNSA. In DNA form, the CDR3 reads TGTGCCAGCAGCCCAACCGGGACAGTAGCCAACGTCCTGACTTTC. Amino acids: CASSPTGTVANVLTF.

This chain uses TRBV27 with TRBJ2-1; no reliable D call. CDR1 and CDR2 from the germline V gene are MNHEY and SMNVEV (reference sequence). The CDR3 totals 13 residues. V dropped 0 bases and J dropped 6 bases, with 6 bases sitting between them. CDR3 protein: CASSLSPGNEQFF. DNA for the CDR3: TGTGCCAGCAGTTTATCCCCGGGCAATGAGCAGTTCTTC.

In DNA form, the CDR3 reads TGTGCCAGCAGCAGAGACATGTTGAACACTGAAGCTTTCTTT. It specifies CASSRDMLNTEAFF. The rearrangement links TRBV5-4 to TRBJ1-1; D ambiguous. Looked up from germline, CDR1 is SGHNT and CDR2 is YYREEE (reference sequence). Trimming left V 4 bases short and J 0 bases short, with 10 bases between. This CDR3 has 14 amino acids.

The CDR3 loop is CASSLENGLAGGPYEQYF. The CDR3, as DNA: TGTGCCAGCAGCTTGGAAAACGGACTAGCGGGGGGGCCCTACGAGCAGTACTTC. V and J are TRBV7-6 and TRBJ2-7; 15 bases align to TRBD2. V was pared by 3 bases and J by 2 bases, with 8 bases of the junction left unmatched. This CDR3 has 18 residues. Germline CDR1 is SGHVS and CDR2 is FNYEAQ.

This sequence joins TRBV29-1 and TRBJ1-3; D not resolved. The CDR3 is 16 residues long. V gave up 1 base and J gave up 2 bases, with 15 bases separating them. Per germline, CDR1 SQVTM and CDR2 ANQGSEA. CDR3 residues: CSVEVRGGRPGNTIYF. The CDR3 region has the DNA TGCAGCGTTGAAGTTCGAGGAGGGCGGCCTGGAAACACCATATATTTT.

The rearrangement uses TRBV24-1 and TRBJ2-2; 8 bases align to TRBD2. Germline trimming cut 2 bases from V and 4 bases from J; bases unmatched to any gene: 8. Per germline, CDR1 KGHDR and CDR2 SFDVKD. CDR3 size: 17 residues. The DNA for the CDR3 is TGTGCCACCAGTGATTGGGATAGCGGGGTCCGCACCGGGGAGCTGTTTTTT. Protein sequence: CATSDWDSGVRTGELFF.

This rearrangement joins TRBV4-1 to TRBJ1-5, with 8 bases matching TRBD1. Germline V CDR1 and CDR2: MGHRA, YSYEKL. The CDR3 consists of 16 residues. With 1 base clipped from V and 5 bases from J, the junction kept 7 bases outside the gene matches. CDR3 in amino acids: CASSQVWTGSHQPQHF. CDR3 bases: TGCGCCAGCAGCCAAGTATGGACAGGGAGCCATCAGCCCCAGCATTTT.

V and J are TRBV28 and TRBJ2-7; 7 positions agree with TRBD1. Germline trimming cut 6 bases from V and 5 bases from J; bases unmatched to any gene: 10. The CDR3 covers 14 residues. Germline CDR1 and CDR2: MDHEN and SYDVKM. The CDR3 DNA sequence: TGTGCCAGCAGCACTGGCCACAGGGGCCACGAGCAGTACTTC. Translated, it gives CASSTGHRGHEQYF.

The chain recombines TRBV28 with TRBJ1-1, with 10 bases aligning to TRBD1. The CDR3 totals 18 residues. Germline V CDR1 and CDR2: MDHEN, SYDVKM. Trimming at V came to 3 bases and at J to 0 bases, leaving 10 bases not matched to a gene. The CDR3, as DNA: TGTGCCAGCAGTTTCCAGATCGACAGGGGGCAAGTGAACACTGAAGCTTTCTTT. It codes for CASSFQIDRGQVNTEAFF.